In this sample, the clone carrying this T cell receptor (beta chain) turned up a few times. These data belong to a study of response to subunit inactivated influenza vaccine. TCRdb fed the RT-PCR reads into MiXCR, producing one record per CDR3 protein. The table has roughly 570,000 distinct CDR3 sequences, over 10% seen once; the top ten hold around 13%. Germline V CDR1 and CDR2: MNHEY, SVGAGI. The V end lost 6 bases, the J end lost 7 bases, and 10 bases lay between the germline ends. The CDR3 contains 12 residues. Sequenced here: PBMCs from blood, sampled 45 days after vaccination. This sequence joins TRBV6-5 and TRBJ2-1; no firm D call. This receptor was identified in a man aged 50-59 years who received an inactivated influenza vaccine. This CDR3 reads CASRPNANEQFF. In nucleotides, the CDR3 is TGTGCCAGCAGGCCTAACGCAAATGAGCAGTTCTTC.